Listed below are T cell receptor beta chains from one sample, sequenced in a study of cytomegalovirus exposure and HLA in healthy donors. Assay: immunoSEQ multiplex PCR; the TCRdb copy retains only in-frame clones and omits some. The table shows under 150,000 clones, with 80% occurring only once. Material: PBMCs. The receptors originated from a male donor in good health and CMV-seropositive. CDR3s include the opening cysteine and the closing phenylalanine or tryptophan. The D gene is left open where the match is weak. Rows give clone size only sometimes, using once, few, many, or a class for an expanded clone.

D: -; V: TRBV5-6; size: -; J: TRBJ1-5; DNA: TGTGCCAGCAGCGCGGGGGAGTATCAGCCCCAGCATTTT; CDR3: CASSAGEYQPQHF
D: TRBD1; V: TRBV5-4; size: -; J: TRBJ1-2; DNA: TGTGCCAGCGGCAGGGACAGGGGTTCTGAAAGCTACACCTTC; CDR3: CASGRDRGSESYTF
D: -; V: TRBV4-1; size: -; J: TRBJ2-1; DNA: TGCGCCAGCAGCCAAGTTGAGGGCATCTACAATGAGCAGTTCTTC; CDR3: CASSQVEGIYNEQFF
D: TRBD1; V: TRBV2; size: -; J: TRBJ1-6; DNA: TGTGCCAGCGGGGACAGTCGGGATAATTCACCCCTCCACTTT; CDR3: CASGDSRDNSPLHF
D: TRBD2; V: TRBV7-3; size: -; J: TRBJ2-3; DNA: TGTGCCAGCAGCTCTATGGGACTAGCGGGAGGTAGGGCAGATACGCAGTATTTT; CDR3: CASSSMGLAGGRADTQYF
D: -; V: TRBV6-1; size: -; J: TRBJ1-1; DNA: TGTGCCAGCAGGAGACAGAGATTGAACACTGAAGCTTTCTTT; CDR3: CASRRQRLNTEAFF
D: TRBD1; V: TRBV5-6; size: once; J: TRBJ2-7; DNA: TGTGCCAGCAGCCCGGGGACAGGGAACTACGAGCAGTACTTC; CDR3: CASSPGTGNYEQYF
D: TRBD1; V: TRBV5-1; size: -; J: TRBJ1-4; DNA: TGCGCCAGCAGCTGGGGGAGGACAGGGAGGACGGCTAATGAAAAACTGTTTTTT; CDR3: CASSWGRTGRTANEKLFF
D: TRBD1; V: TRBV6-6; size: -; J: TRBJ2-7; DNA: TGTGCCAGCAGTCAGGACAGGGAGGACCACGAGCAGTACTTC; CDR3: CASSQDREDHEQYF
D: TRBD1; V: TRBV7-9; size: few; J: TRBJ1-3; DNA: TGTGCCAGCAGCCCCAGACAGGGTTTTTACTCTGGAAACACCATATATTTT; CDR3: CASSPRQGFYSGNTIYF
D: TRBD2; V: TRBV6-5; size: -; J: TRBJ2-7; DNA: TGTGCCAGCAGTTACGGGACTAAGAACTACGAGCAGTACTTC; CDR3: CASSYGTKNYEQYF
D: -; V: TRBV9; size: once; J: TRBJ2-7; DNA: TGTGCCAGCAGCGAAACCCCGGGATCCTTCTACGAGCAGTACTTC; CDR3: CASSETPGSFYEQYF
D: TRBD1; V: TRBV6-1; size: few; J: TRBJ2-7; DNA: TGTGCCAGCAGTGAAGCTAAAGGGGGCCTCGACGAGCAGTACTTC; CDR3: CASSEAKGGLDEQYF
D: -; V: TRBV4-1; size: -; J: TRBJ1-1; DNA: TGCGCCAGCAGCCGCAACGTAGATGACACTGAAGCTTTCTTT; CDR3: CASSRNVDDTEAFF
D: -; V: TRBV14; size: -; J: TRBJ1-1; DNA: TGTGCCAGCAGCCAAATCGAGGTATACAACACTGAAGCTTTCTTT; CDR3: CASSQIEVYNTEAFF
D: TRBD2; V: TRBV4-2; size: -; J: TRBJ2-1; DNA: TGTGCCAGCAGCCAAGCTGGGACTAGCAAAAATGAGCAGTTCTTC; CDR3: CASSQAGTSKNEQFF
D: TRBD2; V: TRBV7-9; size: -; J: TRBJ2-3; DNA: TGTGCCAGCAGGGGACTAGCGGAGTTCACAGATACGCAGTATTTT; CDR3: CASRGLAEFTDTQYF
D: TRBD1; V: TRBV5-1; size: -; J: TRBJ2-5; DNA: TGCGCCAGCAGCCCACAGGGGTGGGGTGGAGAGACCCAGTACTTC; CDR3: CASSPQGWGGETQYF
D: TRBD1; V: TRBV7-9; size: few; J: TRBJ1-6; DNA: TGTGCCAGCAGCTCGCCGCGAGACAGGGGAAATAATTCACCCCTCCACTTT; CDR3: CASSSPRDRGNNSPLHF
D: TRBD2; V: TRBV13; size: -; J: TRBJ2-2; DNA: TGTGCCAGCACCGTGGGGGGGGCGAACACCGGGGAGCTGTTTTTT; CDR3: CASTVGGANTGELFF
D: TRBD1; V: TRBV27; size: -; J: TRBJ1-2; DNA: TGTGCCAGCAGAGGCCATGGGACAGGGGGAGGCTACACCTTC; CDR3: CASRGHGTGGGYTF
D: -; V: TRBV25-1; size: -; J: TRBJ2-1; DNA: TGTGCCAGCAGTGCAACCGGGACTGGAGGATACAATGAGCAGTTCTTC; CDR3: CASSATGTGGYNEQFF
D: -; V: TRBV4-1; size: -; J: TRBJ2-1; DNA: TGCGCCAGCAGCCAAGACGGCGGGCGACCGAGAGGCCATGAGCAGTTCTTC; CDR3: CASSQDGGRPRGHEQFF
D: TRBD1; V: TRBV9; size: -; J: TRBJ1-2; DNA: TGTGCCAGCAGCGTAGAACTGTCCGGGACAGCTTCATATGGCTACACCTTC; CDR3: CASSVELSGTASYGYTF
D: TRBD1; V: TRBV5-8; size: -; J: TRBJ1-4; DNA: TGTGCCAGCAGCCGACGGACAGGGGATGAAAAACTGTTTTTT; CDR3: CASSRRTGDEKLFF
D: TRBD1; V: TRBV5-1; size: -; J: TRBJ1-3; DNA: TGCGCCAGCAGCTTGGGGTACAGGGGAACGCGAAACACCATATATTTT; CDR3: CASSLGYRGTRNTIYF
D: -; V: TRBV6-5; size: -; J: TRBJ1-3; DNA: TGTGCCAGCAGCCGGACAGCCATCTCTGGAAACACCGTATATTTT; CDR3: CASSRTAISGNTVYF
D: TRBD1; V: TRBV10-3; size: -; J: TRBJ2-1; DNA: TGTGCCATCAGCGATGGACAGGTCAGCTCCTACAATGAGCAGTTCTTC; CDR3: CAISDGQVSSYNEQFF
D: TRBD1; V: TRBV2; size: once; J: TRBJ2-2; DNA: TGTGCCAGCAGTGGGGACAGGGGTGCCACCGGGGAGCTGTTTTTT; CDR3: CASSGDRGATGELFF
D: TRBD1; V: TRBV6-1; size: -; J: TRBJ1-2; DNA: TGTGCCAGCAGAGCCTTCCAGGGGGCTGGTGGCTACACCTTC; CDR3: CASRAFQGAGGYTF
D: -; V: TRBV28; size: -; J: TRBJ2-5; DNA: TGTGCCAGCAGTTCAAGGAAGGGCAGGGGTACGGGAGAGACCCAGTACTTC; CDR3: CASSSRKGRGTGETQYF
D: TRBD1; V: TRBV7-9; size: -; J: TRBJ2-5; DNA: TGTGCCAGCAGCTCCCCCTCGTCGGCACAGGGGAGTCCAGAGACCCAGTACTTC; CDR3: CASSSPSSAQGSPETQYF
D: TRBD1; V: TRBV7-2; size: once; J: TRBJ1-2; DNA: TGTGCCAGCAGCTTAACGACAGGGGGAGGATATGGCTACACCTTC; CDR3: CASSLTTGGGYGYTF
D: TRBD2; V: TRBV5-1; size: -; J: TRBJ2-1; DNA: TGCGCCAGCAGCTTGGCAGCGGGGGGGCTGTGGGAGCAGTTCTTC; CDR3: CASSLAAGGLWEQFF
D: -; V: TRBV5-1; size: -; J: TRBJ2-2; DNA: TGCGCCAGCAGCAGGATCGGGGTACAGGGAACCGGGGAGCTGTTTTTT; CDR3: CASSRIGVQGTGELFF
D: TRBD2; V: TRBV7-2; size: once; J: TRBJ2-7; DNA: TGTGCCAGCAGCTCACAAATAGCGGGAGGGGCCTACGAGCAGTACTTC; CDR3: CASSSQIAGGAYEQYF
D: TRBD2; V: TRBV29-1; size: -; J: TRBJ2-7; DNA: TGCAGCGTTAACGGACTAGCGGGGGGACAGACCTACGAGCAGTACTTC; CDR3: CSVNGLAGGQTYEQYF
D: -; V: TRBV5-6; size: -; J: TRBJ2-5; DNA: TGTGCCAGCAGCCGGGACATAAGCTGGAACGACCAGTACTTC; CDR3: CASSRDISWNDQYF
D: -; V: TRBV7-7; size: -; J: TRBJ2-7; DNA: TGTGCTAGCAGCCGTCACAGGGATTCGTTCGAGCAGTACTTC; CDR3: CASSRHRDSFEQYF
D: TRBD1; V: TRBV11-2; size: -; J: TRBJ2-2; DNA: TGTGCCAGCAGCTTAATCGGGGGGACAGGGGTGAACGGGGAGCTGTTTTTT; CDR3: CASSLIGGTGVNGELFF
D: -; V: TRBV9; size: -; J: TRBJ2-1; DNA: TGTGCCAGCAGCGCGATGGGGGCGCTAAATGAGCAGTTCTTC; CDR3: CASSAMGALNEQFF
D: -; V: TRBV29-1; size: once; J: TRBJ2-1; DNA: TGCAGCGCGTACTTCGGGAGAGAGCAGTTCTTC; CDR3: CSAYFGREQFF
D: TRBD2; V: TRBV10-3; size: once; J: TRBJ2-1; DNA: TGTGCCATCAGTGAGTCGGCTAGCGGGGTCTACAATGAGCAGTTCTTC; CDR3: CAISESASGVYNEQFF
D: TRBD1; V: TRBV5-1; size: -; J: TRBJ2-7; DNA: TGCGCCAGCAGCCTAGGACAGGTCGCGAATTACGAGCAGTACTTC; CDR3: CASSLGQVANYEQYF
D: -; V: TRBV6-5; size: -; J: TRBJ2-3; DNA: TGTGCCAGCAGTTGGCGTGAGGCAGATACGCAGTATTTT; CDR3: CASSWREADTQYF
D: -; V: TRBV19; size: -; J: TRBJ1-5; DNA: TGTGCCAGTAAGTCAATCGGGAATCAGCCCCAGCATTTT; CDR3: CASKSIGNQPQHF
D: -; V: TRBV5-4; size: -; J: TRBJ1-2; DNA: TGTGCCAGCAGCTTGAACAGGGCCTATGGCTACACCTTC; CDR3: CASSLNRAYGYTF
D: -; V: TRBV28; size: once; J: TRBJ1-2; DNA: TGTGCCAGCTACAATAATGTGGGGCGAGGCTACACCTTC; CDR3: CASYNNVGRGYTF
D: TRBD2; V: TRBV5-1; size: -; J: TRBJ2-7; DNA: TGCGCCAGCAGCTTGGGGGGGGGAGACGAGCAGTACTTC; CDR3: CASSLGGGDEQYF
D: -; V: TRBV10-3; size: -; J: TRBJ1-1; DNA: TGTGCCATCAGTGAGTACGGGATAGAGGGCACTGAAGCTTTCTTT; CDR3: CAISEYGIEGTEAFF
D: TRBD2; V: TRBV5-1; size: few; J: TRBJ2-1; DNA: TGCGCCAGCAGGCAGCGGGATGGATGGTTAGATGAGCAGTTCTTC; CDR3: CASRQRDGWLDEQFF
D: TRBD2; V: TRBV9; size: few; J: TRBJ2-7; DNA: TGTGCCAGCAGCCCGACTAGCGGGGTAGGCTACGAGCAGTACTTC; CDR3: CASSPTSGVGYEQYF
D: TRBD2; V: TRBV5-1; size: -; J: TRBJ2-3; DNA: TGCGCCAGCACGCCGGGACTAGGATCGGACGTTGATACGCAGTATTTT; CDR3: CASTPGLGSDVDTQYF
D: TRBD2; V: TRBV14; size: once; J: TRBJ2-1; DNA: TGTGCCAGCAGCCAAGATCCGCCTTATAGCGGGACCTACAATGAGCAGTTCTTC; CDR3: CASSQDPPYSGTYNEQFF
D: -; V: TRBV5-6; size: -; J: TRBJ2-1; DNA: TGTGCCAGCAGCTTGGGGGAGAGTATAGGCAATGAGCAGTTCTTC; CDR3: CASSLGESIGNEQFF
D: -; V: TRBV7-9; size: -; J: TRBJ2-1; DNA: TGTGCCAGCAGCGCCACTAGATACAATGAGCAGTTCTTC; CDR3: CASSATRYNEQFF